This T cell receptor beta chain was sequenced for a study of OX40 agonist ivuxolimab in advanced cancers. Overall study context: Dose-escalation subjects each had hepatocellular carcinoma, melanoma, renal cell or head and neck cancer. Of mixed ages from roughly 23 to 85 and averaging about 65 years, the group was roughly 83% male.

The data were produced by immunoSEQ multiplex PCR, yet TCRdb's version contains in-frame clones alone and is incomplete. The top ten clones hold 0.85% to 0.95% of a sample with about 72,000 clones, more than 80% of them seen once. Trimming removed 10 bases from V and 5 bases from J, with 7 bases in between. CDR3 length: 10 amino acids. Germline V CDR1 and CDR2: SGHAT, FQNNGV. The chain carries TRBV11-2 and TRBJ2-3; D call uncertain. The receptor was isolated from an adult with an advanced solid tumor such as melanoma, head and neck, liver or kidney cancer. Sequenced here: CD4+ or CD8+ T cells sorted from blood, sampled in a trial of the OX40 agonist ivuxolimab. This CDR3 reads CATGVDTQYF. The CDR3 bases are TGTGCCACCGGAGTAGATACGCAGTATTTT.